This TCR beta chain was identified in a study of cytomegalovirus exposure and HLA in healthy donors. About the research overall: Of all 400 or so donors who were genotyped, roughly 81% belonged to the Caucasian-associated ancestry cluster. Whole-study results and caveats: TRBV6-2, TRBV6-3 and some other V segments were unresolvable in 87-base-pair reads.

This CDR3 has 11 amino acids. Germline CDR1 reads DFQATT; CDR2 reads SNEGSKA (reference sequence). V lost 5 bases, J lost 7 bases, and 8 bases lay in between. The PCR contained 60 Vbeta and 13 Jbeta primers. The table came from immunoSEQ multiplex PCR; TCRdb's copy has only in-frame clones and leaves some out. The table has 150,000 to 160,000 clones, roughly 83% seen once. On this clone: As yet, its antigen is unknown.

The J gene is TRBJ2-2, the V gene TRBV20-1; no reliable D call. Material: PBMCs. This receptor was identified in a man in his thirties or forties in good health and CMV-seropositive. The CDR3, as DNA: TGCAGTGCTCGGAGTGGCGGGGAGCTGTTTTTT. Amino acid sequence: CSARSGGELFF.